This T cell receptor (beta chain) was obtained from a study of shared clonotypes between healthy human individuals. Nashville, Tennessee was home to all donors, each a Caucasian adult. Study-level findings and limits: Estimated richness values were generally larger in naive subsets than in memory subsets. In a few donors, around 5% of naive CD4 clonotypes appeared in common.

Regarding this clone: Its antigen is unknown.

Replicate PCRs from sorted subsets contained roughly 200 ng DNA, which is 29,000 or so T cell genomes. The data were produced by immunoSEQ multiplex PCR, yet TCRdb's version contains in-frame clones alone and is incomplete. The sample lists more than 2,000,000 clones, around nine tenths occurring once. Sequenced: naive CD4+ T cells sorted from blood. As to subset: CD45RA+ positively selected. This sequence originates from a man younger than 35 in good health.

CDR3 in DNA: TGTGCCAGCAGCGCTAGGGGCAGGGTCGGAGAGACCCAGTACTTC. Its translation: CASSARGRVGETQYF. The chain combines TRBV9 with TRBJ2-5; perhaps TRBD1 as D (5 bases). The germline CDR1 and CDR2 sequences are SGDLS and YYNGEE. The CDR3 covers 15 residues. V was trimmed by 3 bases and J by 4 bases, leaving 16 bases between them.